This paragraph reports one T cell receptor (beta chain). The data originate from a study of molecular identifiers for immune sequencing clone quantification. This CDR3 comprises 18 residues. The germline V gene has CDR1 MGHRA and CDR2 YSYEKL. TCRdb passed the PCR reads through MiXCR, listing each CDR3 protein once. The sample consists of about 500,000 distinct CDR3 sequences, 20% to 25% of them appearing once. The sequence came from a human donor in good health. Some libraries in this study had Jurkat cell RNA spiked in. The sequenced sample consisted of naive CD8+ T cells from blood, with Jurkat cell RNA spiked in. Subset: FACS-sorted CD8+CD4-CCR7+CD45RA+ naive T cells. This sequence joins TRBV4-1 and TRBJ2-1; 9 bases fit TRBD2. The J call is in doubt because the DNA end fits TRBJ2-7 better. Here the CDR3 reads CASSQTPGLASWGNEQYF. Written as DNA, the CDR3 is TGCGCCAGCAGCCAAACCCCGGGACTAGCCTCATGGGGCAATGAGCAGTACTTC.